The clone carrying this TCR beta chain was seen many times. Its antigen is currently unknown. Preparation of the TCRbeta library was carried out with unique molecular identifiers. TCRdb re-called the PCR reads through MiXCR, storing one row per CDR3 protein. The sample has a few hundred thousand distinct CDR3 sequences, 15% to 20% seen once. These data come from a study of T-cell reconstitution after alpha-beta-depleted transplantation in children. Whole-study results and caveats: Reportedly, alpha-beta T cells present about two months post-transplant originated from several hundred expanded clones of graft origin. T-cell counts and diversity at one year following transplant were attributed mainly to newly produced T cells. There were some patients whose high TCRbeta diversity at day 60 came from surviving recipient T cells and thymic progenitors.

This CDR3 spans 16 amino acids. V was cut by 8 bases and J by 2 bases, with 22 bases left in between. The chain has TRBV12-3 or TRBV12-4 and TRBJ2-7; D may match TRBD1 or TRBD2 (5 bases each). The sequence was obtained from a boy younger than two who had a stem cell transplant for Wiskott-Aldrich syndrome, so the T cells may come from the graft donor. The sample here was PBMCs, mostly from graft donor cells, taken 360 days after TCRalphabeta/CD19-depleted stem cell transplant. CDR3: CASAAYRWGSPYEQYF. The CDR3 region has the DNA TGTGCCAGCGCCGCTTATCGTTGGGGGAGCCCCTACGAGCAGTACTTC.